These 27 T cell receptor beta chains originate from one sample sequenced in a study of blood T cell repertoires in COVID-19. Profiled with immunoSEQ multiplex PCR; TCRdb holds only in-frame clones, not every one. The data hold more than 75,000 clones, with around 75% observed a single time. The material sequenced was peripheral blood. The receptor source for this set is a woman over 75 with active or convalescent COVID-19.

This clone was counted once. J is TRBJ2-1 and V is TRBV28; 10 bases match TRBD2. This CDR3 is 14 amino acids long. V lost 7 bases and J lost 6; bases outside the gene matches: 6. CDR1 and CDR2 from the germline V gene are MDHEN and SYDVKM. CDR3 nucleotides: TGTGCCAGCAATCCTCCTAGCGGGAGCAATGAGCAGTTCTTC. Protein sequence: CASNPPSGSNEQFF.

The genes are TRBV6-1 and TRBJ2-3, with D possibly being TRBD2 (7 bases). CDR3 length equals 14 residues. Looked up from germline, CDR1 is MNHNS and CDR2 is SASEGT. Trimming took off 5 bases at V and 3 bases at J, with 12 bases between the two ends. The CDR3 DNA is TGTGCCAGCAGTAGGGGGGGGCCTACAGATACGCAGTATTTT. It yields the protein CASSRGGPTDTQYF.

The CDR3 DNA follows: TGTGCCAGCAGGCAACAGGGTCCGCAAGAGACCCAGTACTTC. Encoded protein: CASRQQGPQETQYF. The chain carries TRBV2 and TRBJ2-5, with D possibly TRBD1 on 6 matching bases. The V gene's germline CDR1 is SNHLY and CDR2 FYNNEI. Trimming left V 6 bases short and J 2 bases short, with 13 bases between. This CDR3 has 14 residues.

The J gene is TRBJ1-3, the V gene TRBV20-1; a weak D match, TRBD1 (5 bases). Between the trimmed V and J ends, which lost 3 bases and 0 bases, there was a span of 12 bases. The CDR3 has 15 amino acids. Germline CDR1 and CDR2: DFQATT and SNEGSKA (reference sequence). The CDR3 sequence is CSASGAGPSGNTIYF. CDR3 DNA sequence: TGCAGTGCTAGTGGCGCAGGGCCCTCTGGAAACACCATATATTTT.

V gene TRBV7-9 combines with J gene TRBJ2-7, with TRBD2 as a possible D gene (6 bases). In germline, CDR1 is SEHNR, CDR2 FQNEAQ (reference sequence). V lost 4 bases to trimming and J lost 3 bases, with 13 bases between them. CDR3 length: 14 amino acids. CDR3: CASSSLEGNYEQYF. The DNA for the CDR3 is TGTGCCAGCAGCTCTTTGGAGGGTAACTACGAGCAGTACTTC.

This sequence joins TRBV19 and TRBJ1-1; D possibly corresponds to TRBD1 (6 bases). With 6 bases removed from V and 0 bases from J, the gap between germline ends came to 17 bases. The germline gives CDR1 LNHDA, CDR2 SQIVND (reference sequence). The CDR3 extends over 16 amino acids. The CDR3 bases are TGTGCCAGTAGAGAACAGGGTCCTCCCATGAACACTGAAGCTTTCTTT. It codes for CASREQGPPMNTEAFF.

Here the CDR3 DNA reads TGCGCCAGCAGCACAGGACAGGGCCCCCATGAAAAACTGTTTTTT. Its translation: CASSTGQGPHEKLFF. The chain carries TRBV5-1 and TRBJ1-4, with TRBD1 matching 8 bases. The germline gives CDR1 SGHRS, CDR2 YFSETQ. V was pared by 4 bases and J by 6 bases, with 8 bases of the junction left unmatched. This CDR3 is built from 15 residues.

The chain recombines TRBV23-1 with TRBJ2-5; D might be TRBD1 (5 bases). TRBV23-1 is designated an ORF whose function remains uncertain. The CDR3 totals 15 residues. Between the trimmed V and J ends, which lost 0 bases and 2 bases, there was a span of 10 bases. The CDR3 spells CASSQSRQRQETQYF. CDR3 nucleotide sequence: TGCGCCAGCAGTCAATCGAGACAGAGACAAGAGACCCAGTACTTC.

The chain recombines TRBV6-5 with TRBJ1-5; tentatively, D is TRBD1 (5 bases). The V gene lost 8 bases and the J gene lost 5 bases, with 19 bases spanning the gap. From germline, CDR1 is MNHEY and CDR2 SVGAGI. This CDR3 has 15 amino acids. The CDR3: CASGGTPASDQPQHF. DNA of the CDR3: TGTGCCAGCGGGGGGACCCCGGCATCCGATCAGCCCCAGCATTTT.

This chain connects TRBV3-1 (or the pseudogene TRBV3-2) to TRBJ1-4; TRBD1 agrees at 7 bases. CDR1 and CDR2 from the germline V gene are LGHDT and YNNKEL (reference sequence). The CDR3 extends over 15 amino acids. Trimming cost V 2 bases and J 3 bases; bases outside gene matches: 3. The CDR3 DNA reads as TGTGCCAGCAGCCAAACAGGGGCACCTAATGAAAAACTGTTTTTT. This codes for CASSQTGAPNEKLFF.

The chain combines TRBV5-1 with TRBJ2-2; no clear D gene. The V end was cut by 6 bases, the J end by 1 base, with 10 bases between. Germline assignment: CDR1 SGHRS and CDR2 YFSETQ. This CDR3 contains 14 residues. The CDR3 DNA reads TGCGCCAGCAAACAGCAATTGAACACCGGGGAGCTGTTTTTT. This sequence encodes CASKQQLNTGELFF.

This sequence joins TRBV9 and TRBJ2-1, with 9 bases that match TRBD2. V gave up 2 bases and J gave up 5 bases; unmatched junction bases: 2. The CDR3 is made up of 14 amino acids. Germline V gene lookup returns CDR1 SGDLS and CDR2 YYNGEE. Here the CDR3 reads CASSVGGRDNEQFF. The DNA of the CDR3 is TGTGCCAGCAGCGTTGGCGGGAGGGACAATGAGCAGTTCTTC.

The chain links TRBV5-1 to TRBJ1-1, with TRBD1 matching 9 bases. The CDR3 totals 17 residues. The germline gives CDR1 SGHRS, CDR2 YFSETQ. V trimming: 3 bases; J trimming: 1 base; junction bases outside the gene matches: 10. CDR3 sequence reads: CASSSVPGQGWNTEAFF. CDR3 nucleotide sequence: TGCGCCAGCAGCTCAGTCCCGGGACAGGGTTGGAACACTGAAGCTTTCTTT.

The gene calls are TRBV28 and TRBJ1-2; D not certain. The length of the CDR3 is 16 residues. The germline V and J ends were trimmed by 6 bases and 4 bases, with 21 bases remaining between them. The germline V gene has CDR1 MDHEN and CDR2 SYDVKM. The CDR3 spells CASSPAHRNQPYGYTF. The CDR3 bases are TGTGCCAGCAGCCCGGCCCACAGAAACCAACCCTATGGCTACACCTTC.

This clone turned up a few times. This chain links TRBV6-2 or TRBV6-3 with TRBJ1-5; D remains unclear. V shed 2 bases and J shed 1 base, with 9 bases lying between them. The CDR3 runs 15 residues. Germline CDR1 reads MNHEY; CDR2 reads SVGEGT. CDR3 region: CASSYEGLSNQPQHF. The DNA of the CDR3 is TGTGCCAGCAGTTACGAGGGTTTAAGCAATCAGCCCCAGCATTTT.

In its sample, this clone was seen once. V usage is TRBV11-2 and J usage is TRBJ2-7; 14 nucleotides match TRBD2. The CDR3 sequence is 16 residues long. Germline CDR1 reads SGHAT; CDR2 reads FQNNGV. V lost 4 bases to trimming and J lost 1 base; unmatched junction nucleotides: 3. The CDR3 is CASSWTSGGTSYEQYF. The CDR3 nucleotides read TGTGCCAGCAGCTGGACTAGCGGGGGGACATCCTACGAGCAGTACTTC.

The chain carries TRBV19 and TRBJ1-1, with 7 bases identical to TRBD1. Losses at the gene ends were 5 bases for V and 0 bases for J; bases not matched to a gene: 9. This CDR3 comprises 16 residues. Germline V lookup: CDR1 LNHDA, CDR2 SQIVND (reference sequence). The CDR3 region is CASSSQDRTMNTEAFF. CDR3 nucleotides: TGTGCCAGTAGTTCGCAGGACAGGACCATGAACACTGAAGCTTTCTTT.

The chain couples TRBV3-1 (or the pseudogene TRBV3-2) to TRBJ1-2; D is unresolved. The CDR3 covers 15 residues. V shed 3 bases and J shed 4 bases, with 15 bases lying between them. Germline V gene lookup returns CDR1 LGHDT and CDR2 YNNKEL (reference sequence). In DNA, the CDR3 is TGTGCCAGCAGCCACGCGAGTCCTAGCCTCTATGGCTACACCTTC. This codes for CASSHASPSLYGYTF.

The gene calls are TRBV2 and TRBJ2-5; 9 nucleotides line up with TRBD2. CDR3 size: 14 residues. Germline V gene data show CDR1 as SNHLY and CDR2 as FYNNEI. The V gene end was trimmed by 2 bases and the J gene end by 5 bases; junction bases not matched to a gene: 3. The CDR3 loop reads CASSELAGVETQYF. The CDR3 DNA is TGTGCCAGCAGTGAATTAGCGGGAGTCGAGACCCAGTACTTC. Combining the CDR3 with reference TRBV2 and TRBJ2-5 gives the whole variable domain EPEVTQTPSHQVTQMGQEVILRCVPISNHLYFYWYRQILGQKVEFLVSFYNNEISEKSEIFDDQFSVERPDGSNFTLKIRSTKLEDSAMYFCASSELAGVETQYFGPGTRLLVL.

The chain uses TRBV28 and TRBJ2-4; 9 bases agree with TRBD1. The CDR3 has 14 residues. Germline V gene data show CDR1 as MDHEN and CDR2 as SYDVKM. V trimming: 7 bases; J trimming: 1 base; junction bases outside the gene matches: 2. DNA for the CDR3: TGTGCCAGCATCGGACAGGGGGCCAAAAACATTCAGTACTTC. Translating it yields CASIGQGAKNIQYF.

The CDR3 loop is CATSTEWGVDSPLHF. The CDR3 DNA reads TGTGCCACCAGCACGGAGTGGGGAGTTGATTCACCCCTCCACTTT. This sequence joins TRBV15 and TRBJ1-6; D gene ambiguous. The CDR3 totals 15 residues. V dropped 4 bases and J dropped 8 bases, with 15 bases sitting between them. The germline V gene encodes CDR1 LNHNV and CDR2 YYDKDF (reference sequence).

The chain uses TRBV7-2 and TRBJ2-2; tentatively, D is TRBD1 (7 bases). V was cut by 5 bases and J by 0 bases, with 10 bases left in between. The germline V gene has CDR1 SGHTA and CDR2 FQGNSA. The CDR3 is 15 amino acids. DNA for the CDR3: TGTGCCAGCAGCCGGGGGACAGCGAACACCGGGGAGCTGTTTTTT. Its protein product is CASSRGTANTGELFF.

The J gene is TRBJ2-2, the V gene TRBV19; TRBD1 matches at 10 bases. The J segment lost 4 bases and the V segment lost 6 bases, leaving 8 bases of the junction unmatched. The CDR3 is made up of 16 amino acids. Germline CDR1 is LNHDA and CDR2 is SQIVND (reference sequence). This CDR3 reads CASSPDRGRSTGELFF. The CDR3, as DNA: TGTGCCAGTAGCCCCGACAGGGGGCGGAGCACCGGGGAGCTGTTTTTT.

The chain links TRBV6-4 to TRBJ2-1, with a possible D match to TRBD1 (5 bases). Germline-derived CDR1 and CDR2 are MRHNA and SNTAGT. The CDR3 sequence is 15 residues long. V was trimmed by 5 bases and J by 2 bases, leaving 13 bases between them. The CDR3 loop is CASSRSSDTYNEQFF. CDR3 DNA: TGTGCCAGCAGTCGTTCCTCGGACACCTACAATGAGCAGTTCTTC.

Concerning this clone: This same CDR3 is encoded by further DNA sequences in the sample. V and J are TRBV20-1 and TRBJ2-7; D is possibly TRBD2 (5 bases). V lost 2 bases and J lost 5, with 7 bases in between. The germline gives CDR1 DFQATT, CDR2 SNEGSKA (reference sequence). The CDR3 loop spans 11 amino acids. CDR3 in amino acids: CSARSGHEQYF. The DNA of the CDR3 is TGCAGTGCTAGAAGCGGTCACGAGCAGTACTTC.

The V and J genes are TRBV7-9 and TRBJ1-2; 8 positions match TRBD1. From germline, CDR1 is SEHNR and CDR2 FQNEAQ (reference sequence). The V and J ends lost 2 bases and 8 bases, in that order; junction bases with no gene match: 7. The CDR3 spans 14 residues. The DNA for the CDR3 is TGTGCCAGCAGCTTAAGGGCAGGGGGCGGGGGCTACACCTTC. Translating gives CASSLRAGGGGYTF.

CDR3 nucleotides: TGTGCCAGCAGCTCGGGACAGGGCGGCGAGCAGTTCTTC. It encodes CASSSGQGGEQFF. The rearrangement joins TRBV7-9 to TRBJ2-1; 9 bases fit TRBD1. In germline, CDR1 is SEHNR, CDR2 FQNEAQ (reference sequence). There are 13 residues in the CDR3. V was pared by 4 bases and J by 10 bases, with 5 bases of the junction left unmatched.